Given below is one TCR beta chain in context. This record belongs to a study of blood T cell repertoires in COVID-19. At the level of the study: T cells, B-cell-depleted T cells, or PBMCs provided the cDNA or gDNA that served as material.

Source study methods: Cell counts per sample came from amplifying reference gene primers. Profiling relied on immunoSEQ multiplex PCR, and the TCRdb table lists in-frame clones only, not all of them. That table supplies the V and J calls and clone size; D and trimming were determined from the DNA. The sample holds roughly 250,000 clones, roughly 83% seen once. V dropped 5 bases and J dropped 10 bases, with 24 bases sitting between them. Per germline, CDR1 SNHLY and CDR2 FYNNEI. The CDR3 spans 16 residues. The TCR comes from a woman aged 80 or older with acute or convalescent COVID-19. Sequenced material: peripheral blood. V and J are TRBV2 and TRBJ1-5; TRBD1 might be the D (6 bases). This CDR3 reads CASSHSRRTVPLPQHF. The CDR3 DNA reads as TGTGCCAGCAGTCACTCCCGGAGGACAGTCCCTCTCCCCCAGCATTTT.